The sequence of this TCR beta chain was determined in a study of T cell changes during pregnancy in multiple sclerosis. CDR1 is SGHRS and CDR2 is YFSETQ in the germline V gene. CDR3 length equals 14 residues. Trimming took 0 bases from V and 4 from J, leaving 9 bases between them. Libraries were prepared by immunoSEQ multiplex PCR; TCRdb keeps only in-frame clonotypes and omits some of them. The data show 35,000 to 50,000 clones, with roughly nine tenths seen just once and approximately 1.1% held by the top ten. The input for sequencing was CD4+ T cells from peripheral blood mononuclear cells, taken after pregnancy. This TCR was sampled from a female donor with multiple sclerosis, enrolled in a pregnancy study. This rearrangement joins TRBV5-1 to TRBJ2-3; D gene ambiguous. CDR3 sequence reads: CASSLEQTADTQYF. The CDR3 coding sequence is TGCGCCAGCAGCTTGGAACAGACGGCAGATACGCAGTATTTT.